This T cell receptor beta chain appears in the sequencing data of a study of a mutant IDH1 vaccine in newly diagnosed glioma. At the level of the study: Treated patients comprised around 62% males and around 38% females, mean age roughly 40 years. Patients had received radiotherapy, temozolomide, or both previously, most receiving both.

To note about this clone: Its target is unknown.

As to time point: baseline, week 1 (first vaccination visit). Treatment meaning: pre-vaccination baseline after standard-of-care therapy. The data were produced by immunoSEQ multiplex PCR, yet TCRdb's version contains in-frame clones alone and is incomplete. The sample has some 38,000 clones; approximately 92% are singletons. Study results and caveats: There seemed to be no relation between pseudoprogression and changes in top peripheral T cell clonotypes. Altogether, around 93% of patients exhibited vaccine-induced immune responses.

This CDR3 region has 19 residues. The germline CDR1 and CDR2 sequences are SGHDT and YYEEEE. Trimming took 4 bases from V and 0 from J; bases not matched to a gene: 18. This clonotype was sampled from a man aged 18 to 29 with glioma. Source: PBMCs, taken from a glioma patient treated with radiotherapy, temozolomide or both. The rearrangement joins TRBV5-6 to TRBJ2-7, with 8 bases that match TRBD2. The CDR3 nucleotides are TGTGCCAGCAGCCCATGGGGCGGGAGGCTGGATGCGAGCTCCTACGAGCAGTACTTC. Amino acid sequence: CASSPWGGRLDASSYEQYF. The full variable domain, rest sourced from reference TRBV5-6 and TRBJ2-7, is DAGVTQSPTHLIKTRGQQVTLRCSPKSGHDTVSWYQQALGQGPQFIFQYYEEEERQRGNFPDRFSGHQFPNYSSELNVNALLLGDSALYLCASSPWGGRLDASSYEQYFGPGTRLTVT.